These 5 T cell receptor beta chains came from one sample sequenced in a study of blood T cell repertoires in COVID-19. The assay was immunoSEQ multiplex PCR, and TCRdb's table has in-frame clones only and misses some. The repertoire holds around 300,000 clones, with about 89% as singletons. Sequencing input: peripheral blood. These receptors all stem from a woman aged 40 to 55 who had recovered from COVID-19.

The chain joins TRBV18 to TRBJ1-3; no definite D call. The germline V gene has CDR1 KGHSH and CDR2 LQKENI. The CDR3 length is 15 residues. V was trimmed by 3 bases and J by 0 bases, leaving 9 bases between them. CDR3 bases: TGTGCCAGCTCACCTCTCCGGGACTCTGGAAACACCATATATTTT. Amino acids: CASSPLRDSGNTIYF.

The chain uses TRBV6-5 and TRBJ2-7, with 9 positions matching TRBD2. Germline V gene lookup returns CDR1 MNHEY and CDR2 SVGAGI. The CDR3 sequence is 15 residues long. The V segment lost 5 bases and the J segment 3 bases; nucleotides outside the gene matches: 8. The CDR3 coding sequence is TGTGCCAGCAGTCGTAAAGCGGGAGGTTACTACGAGCAGTACTTC. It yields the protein CASSRKAGGYYEQYF.

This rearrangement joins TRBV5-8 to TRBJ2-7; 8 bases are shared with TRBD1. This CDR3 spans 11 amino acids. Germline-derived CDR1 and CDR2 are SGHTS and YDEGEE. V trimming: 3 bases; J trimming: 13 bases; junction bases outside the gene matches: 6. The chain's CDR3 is CASSSTGTGYF. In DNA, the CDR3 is TGTGCCAGCAGCTCGACCGGGACAGGATACTTC.

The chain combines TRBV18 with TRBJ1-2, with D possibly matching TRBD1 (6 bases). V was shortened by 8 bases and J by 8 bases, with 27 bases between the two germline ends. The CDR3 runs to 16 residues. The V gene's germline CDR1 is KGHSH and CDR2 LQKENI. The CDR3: CASRPGGGALLAGYTF. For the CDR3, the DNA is TGTGCCAGCCGCCCCGGTGGGGGCGCCTTGTTAGCGGGCTACACCTTC. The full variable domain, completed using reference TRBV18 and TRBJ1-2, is NAGVMQNPRHLVRRRGQEARLRCSPMKGHSHVYWYRQLPEEGLKFMVYLQKENIIDESGMPKERFSAEFPKEGPSILRIQQVVRGDSAAYFCASRPGGGALLAGYTFGSGTRLTVV.

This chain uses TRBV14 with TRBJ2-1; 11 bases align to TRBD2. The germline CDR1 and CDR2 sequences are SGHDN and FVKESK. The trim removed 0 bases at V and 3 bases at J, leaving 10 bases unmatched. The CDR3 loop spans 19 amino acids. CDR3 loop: CASSQDRGTSGAYYNEQFF. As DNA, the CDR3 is TGTGCCAGCAGCCAAGATCGGGGGACTAGCGGAGCCTACTACAATGAGCAGTTCTTC.